This T cell receptor (beta chain) was obtained from a study of CD8+ T cells in alopecia areata. Looking at the study overall: Each of the treated patients was given oral tofacitinib, 5 to 10 mg twice daily, for moderate-to-severe alopecia areata. Study findings and constraints: Higher clonality and more expanded CD8+ clones appeared in lesional than normal scalp.

Peripheral blood, together with lesional scalp punch biopsies, was collected from alopecia areata patients. Germline trimming cut 3 bases from V and 6 bases from J; bases unmatched to any gene: 7. CDR1 is SGHAT and CDR2 is FQNNGV in the germline V gene. This CDR3 is built from 15 residues. Extraction of RNA preceded its reverse transcription into cDNA, which served as the sequencing template. Data came from immunoSEQ multiplex PCR; TCRdb stores just in-frame clones and leaves some out. The sample records a few hundred thousand clones, 65% to 70% being singletons. As for this clone: Its target is not known.

The chain employs TRBV11-2 and TRBJ2-3; the match to TRBD2 covers 9 bases. This specimen was CD4+ T cells sorted from blood, taken at week 0. The sequence derives from a human donor with alopecia areata. CDR3 DNA: TGTGCCAGCAGCTTGGTAGCGGGGGCCCGGGATACGCAGTATTTT. Its protein product is CASSLVAGARDTQYF.